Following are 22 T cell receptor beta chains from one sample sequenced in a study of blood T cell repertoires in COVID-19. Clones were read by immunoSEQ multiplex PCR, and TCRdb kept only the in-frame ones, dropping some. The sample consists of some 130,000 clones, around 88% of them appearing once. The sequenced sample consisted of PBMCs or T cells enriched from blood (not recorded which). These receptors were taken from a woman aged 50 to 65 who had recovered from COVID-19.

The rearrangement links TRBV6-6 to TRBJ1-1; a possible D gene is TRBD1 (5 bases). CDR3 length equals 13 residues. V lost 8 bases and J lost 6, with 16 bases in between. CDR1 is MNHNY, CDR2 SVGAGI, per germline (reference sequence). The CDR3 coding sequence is TGTGCCAGCGGAAGGGGTAGGATCTCTGAAGCTTTCTTT. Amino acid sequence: CASGRGRISEAFF.

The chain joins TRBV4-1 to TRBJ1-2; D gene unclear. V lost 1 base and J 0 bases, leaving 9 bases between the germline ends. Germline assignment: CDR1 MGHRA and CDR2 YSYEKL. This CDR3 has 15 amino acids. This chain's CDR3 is CASSQVGGPNYGYTF. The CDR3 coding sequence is TGCGCCAGCAGCCAAGTAGGAGGGCCTAACTATGGCTACACCTTC.

CDR3 sequence (DNA): TGTGCCAGCAGTGACAGGGTTCTCTATGGCTACACCTTC. It is translated as CASSDRVLYGYTF. This chain joins TRBV6-1 and TRBJ1-2; D is perhaps TRBD1 (5 bases). The length of the CDR3 is 13 residues. V dropped 3 bases and J dropped 4 bases, with 9 bases sitting between them. CDR1 is MNHNS, CDR2 SASEGT, per germline.

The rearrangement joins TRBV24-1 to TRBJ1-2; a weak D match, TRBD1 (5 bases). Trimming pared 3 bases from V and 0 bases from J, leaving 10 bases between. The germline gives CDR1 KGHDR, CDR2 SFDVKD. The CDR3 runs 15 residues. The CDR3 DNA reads TGTGCCACCAGTGATCCGGACATAGCTAACTATGGCTACACCTTC. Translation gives CATSDPDIANYGYTF.

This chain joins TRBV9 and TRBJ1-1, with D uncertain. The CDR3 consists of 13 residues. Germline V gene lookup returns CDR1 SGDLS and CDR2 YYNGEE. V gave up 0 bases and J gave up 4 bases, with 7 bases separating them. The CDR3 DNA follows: TGTGCCAGCAGCGTAGTCGCGGGCACTGAAGCTTTCTTT. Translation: CASSVVAGTEAFF.

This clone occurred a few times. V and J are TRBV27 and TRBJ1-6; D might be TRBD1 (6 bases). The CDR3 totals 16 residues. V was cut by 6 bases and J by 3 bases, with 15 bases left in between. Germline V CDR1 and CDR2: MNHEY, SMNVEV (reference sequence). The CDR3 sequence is CASSQGGDYYNSPLHF. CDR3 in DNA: TGTGCCAGCAGCCAAGGGGGGGATTACTATAATTCACCCCTCCACTTT.

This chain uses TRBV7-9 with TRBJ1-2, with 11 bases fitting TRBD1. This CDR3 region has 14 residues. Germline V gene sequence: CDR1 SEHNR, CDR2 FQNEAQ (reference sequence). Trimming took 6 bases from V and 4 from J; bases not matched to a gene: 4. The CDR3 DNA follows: TGTGCCAGCAGTGAAGGACAGGGGGCCTATGGCTACACCTTC. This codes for CASSEGQGAYGYTF.

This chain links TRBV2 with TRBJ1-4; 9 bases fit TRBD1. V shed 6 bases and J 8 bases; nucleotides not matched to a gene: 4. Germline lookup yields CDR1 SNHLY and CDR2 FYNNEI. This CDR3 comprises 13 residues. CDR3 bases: TGTGCCAGCAGGGGACAGGGTCTAGAAAAACTGTTTTTT. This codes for CASRGQGLEKLFF.

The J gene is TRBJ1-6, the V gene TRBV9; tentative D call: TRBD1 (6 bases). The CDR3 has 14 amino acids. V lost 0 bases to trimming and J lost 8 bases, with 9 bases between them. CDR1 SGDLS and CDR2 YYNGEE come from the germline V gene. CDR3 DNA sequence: TGTGCCAGCAGCGTAGGACAGGCAGATTCACCCCTCCACTTT. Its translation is CASSVGQADSPLHF.

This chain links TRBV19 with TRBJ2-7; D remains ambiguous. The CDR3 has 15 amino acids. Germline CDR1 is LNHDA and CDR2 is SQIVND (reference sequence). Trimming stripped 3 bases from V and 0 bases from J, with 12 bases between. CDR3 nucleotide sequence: TGTGCCAGTAGTATTAATACCGGTTTCTCCTACGAGCAGTACTTC. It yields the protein CASSINTGFSYEQYF.

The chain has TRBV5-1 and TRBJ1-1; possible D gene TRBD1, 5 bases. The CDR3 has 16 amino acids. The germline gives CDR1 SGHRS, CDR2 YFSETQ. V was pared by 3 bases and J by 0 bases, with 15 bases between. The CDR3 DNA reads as TGCGCCAGCAGCTCCAATACAGGCCAGCTGAACACTGAAGCTTTCTTT. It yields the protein CASSSNTGQLNTEAFF.

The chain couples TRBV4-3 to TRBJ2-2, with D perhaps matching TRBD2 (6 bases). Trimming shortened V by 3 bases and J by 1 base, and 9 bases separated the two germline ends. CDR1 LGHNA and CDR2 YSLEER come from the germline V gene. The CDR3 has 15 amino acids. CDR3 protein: CASSQVGGNTGELFF. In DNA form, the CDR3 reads TGCGCCAGCAGCCAGGTCGGGGGGAACACCGGGGAGCTGTTTTTT.

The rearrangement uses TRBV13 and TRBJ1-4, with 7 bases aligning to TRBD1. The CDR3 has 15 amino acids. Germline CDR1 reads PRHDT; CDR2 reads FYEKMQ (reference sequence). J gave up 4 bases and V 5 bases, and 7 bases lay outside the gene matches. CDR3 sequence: CASSPRDRLNEKLFF. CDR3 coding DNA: TGTGCCAGCAGCCCCCGGGACAGACTTAATGAAAAACTGTTTTTT.

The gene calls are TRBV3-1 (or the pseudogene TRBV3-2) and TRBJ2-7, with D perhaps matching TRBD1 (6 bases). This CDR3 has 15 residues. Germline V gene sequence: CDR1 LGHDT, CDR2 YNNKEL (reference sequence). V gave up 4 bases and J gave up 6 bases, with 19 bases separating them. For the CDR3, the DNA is TGTGCCAGCAGCCTAAGATTGGGGGCTGGTCTCGAGCAGTACTTC. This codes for CASSLRLGAGLEQYF.

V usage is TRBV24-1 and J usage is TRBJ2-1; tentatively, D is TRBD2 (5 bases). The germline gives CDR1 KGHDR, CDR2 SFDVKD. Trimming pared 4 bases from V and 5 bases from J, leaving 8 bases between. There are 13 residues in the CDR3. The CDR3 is CATSDGLHNEQFF. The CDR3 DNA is TGTGCCACCAGTGACGGACTTCACAATGAGCAGTTCTTC.

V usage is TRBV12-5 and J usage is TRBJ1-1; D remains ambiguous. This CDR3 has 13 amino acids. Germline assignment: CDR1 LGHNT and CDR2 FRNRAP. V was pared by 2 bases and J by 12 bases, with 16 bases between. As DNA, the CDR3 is TGTGCTAGTGGTTTGCGGGGTGGGTTGGAGTCTTTCTTT. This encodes CASGLRGGLESFF.

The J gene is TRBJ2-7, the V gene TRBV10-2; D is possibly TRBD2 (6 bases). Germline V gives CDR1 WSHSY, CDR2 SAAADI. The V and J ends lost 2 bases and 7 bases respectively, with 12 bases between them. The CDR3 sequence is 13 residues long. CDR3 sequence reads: CASSELRAGEQYF. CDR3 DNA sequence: TGCGCCAGCAGTGAGCTCCGGGCGGGGGAGCAGTACTTC.

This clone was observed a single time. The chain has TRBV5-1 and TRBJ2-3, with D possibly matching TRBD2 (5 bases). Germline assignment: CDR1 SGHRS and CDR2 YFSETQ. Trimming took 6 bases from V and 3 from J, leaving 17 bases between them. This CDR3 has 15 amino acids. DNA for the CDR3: TGCGCCAGCAAAGCGGCACCCGGAGGAACAGATACGCAGTATTTT. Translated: CASKAAPGGTDTQYF.

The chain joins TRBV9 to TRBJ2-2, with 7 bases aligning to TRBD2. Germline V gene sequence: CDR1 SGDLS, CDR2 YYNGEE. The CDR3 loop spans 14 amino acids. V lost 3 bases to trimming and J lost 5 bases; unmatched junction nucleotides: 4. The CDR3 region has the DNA TGTGCCAGCAGCGCCACCGGGAGGACCGGGGAGCTGTTTTTT. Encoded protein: CASSATGRTGELFF.

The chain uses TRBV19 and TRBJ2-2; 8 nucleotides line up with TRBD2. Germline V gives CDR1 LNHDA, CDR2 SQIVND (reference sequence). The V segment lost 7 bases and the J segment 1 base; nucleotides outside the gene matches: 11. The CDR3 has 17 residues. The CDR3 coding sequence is TGTGCCAGTATATCGGGATTAGCGGGGTTGAACACCGGGGAGCTGTTTTTT. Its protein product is CASISGLAGLNTGELFF.

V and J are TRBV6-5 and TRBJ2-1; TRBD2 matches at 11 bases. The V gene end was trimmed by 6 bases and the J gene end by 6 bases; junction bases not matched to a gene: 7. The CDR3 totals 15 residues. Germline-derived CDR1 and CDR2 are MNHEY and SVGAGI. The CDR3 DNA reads TGTGCCAGCAGCCTCGTAGCGGGGGGGCTCAATGAGCAGTTCTTC. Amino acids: CASSLVAGGLNEQFF.

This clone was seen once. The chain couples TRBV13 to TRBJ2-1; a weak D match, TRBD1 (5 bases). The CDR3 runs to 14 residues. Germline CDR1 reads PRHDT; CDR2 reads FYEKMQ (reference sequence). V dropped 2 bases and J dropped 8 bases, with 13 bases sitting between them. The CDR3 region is CASSLMVKGDEQFF. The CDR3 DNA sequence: TGTGCCAGCAGCTTAATGGTGAAAGGGGATGAGCAGTTCTTC.